A few counts support the clone carrying this TCR beta chain. Its antigen remains unidentified. The use of genomic DNA as template underpinned the TCR beta VDJ and CDR3 profiling. A single record per CDR3 protein comes from TCRdb applying MiXCR to the reads. The sample carries just over 450,000 distinct CDR3 sequences, less than 35% recorded once. The data stem from a study of CD8+CD57+ T cells in acquired aplastic anemia. Study-wide results and caveats: Controls and patients did not differ significantly in CD8+ Simpson's diversity.

The germline CDR1 and CDR2 sequences are SGHRS and YFSETQ. The length of the CDR3 is 15 residues. V was trimmed by 1 base and J by 0 bases, leaving 8 bases between them. All sequencing subjects had displayed CD8+CD57+ cell expansion on flow cytometry. Each of the patients presented with severe acquired aplastic anemia. Sequencing was performed on sorted CD4+, CD8+, or CD8+CD57+ T cells (not recorded which) from PBMCs. This sequence originates from a human donor with aplastic anemia. J is TRBJ1-3 and V is TRBV5-1; tentative D call: TRBD1 (6 bases). The CDR3 DNA reads TGCGCCAGCAGCTTGATGGGGGCCTCTGGAAACACCATATATTTT. This encodes CASSLMGASGNTIYF.